This TCR beta chain was identified in a study of CD8 T cells in ankylosing spondylitis. Study-wide results and caveats: From matched ankylosing spondylitis synovial fluid, disease-linked clones were reportedly recovered at significantly enriched levels. Disease-linked clones were CD8+ and relatively rare in peripheral blood.

TCR beta libraries were made by quantitative 5'-RACE with molecular barcodes. TCRdb used MiXCR to reprocess the 5' RACE reads, holding one entry per CDR3 protein. This sample yields about 100,000 distinct CDR3 sequences, of which roughly 8.8% are seen a single time; roughly 5.6% belongs to the top ten. V shed 3 bases and J shed 14 bases, with 17 bases lying between them. Per the germline V gene, CDR1 is DFQATT and CDR2 is SNEGSKA (reference sequence). The CDR3 is 12 amino acids. This clonotype was detected many times. Its specificity is unknown. The receptor's source is a male donor with ankylosing spondylitis or in good health (not recorded which). The specimen sequenced was blood, either unsorted or a sorted T cell fraction (not recorded which). The gene calls are TRBV20-1 and TRBJ2-1, with a possible D match to TRBD1 (7 bases). Written as DNA, the CDR3 is TGCAGTGCTAGGGGGGGATGGGACAGTAAGTTCTTC. Translating gives CSARGGWDSKFF.